The text below deals with one T cell receptor (beta chain). This sample's treatment: about 20 received Ad26.COV2.S at low or high dose, single or two shots; five or six received placebo; per-sample allocation not given. At day 63 after the first vaccine or placebo injection, samples were drawn. The data were obtained in a study of Ad26.COV2.S vaccination and SARS-CoV-2 variants. Germline-derived CDR1 and CDR2 are MDHEN and SYDVKM. The CDR3 spans 15 residues. V shed 5 bases and J 1 base; nucleotides not matched to a gene: 7. This table comes from immunoSEQ multiplex PCR, and its TCRdb copy is limited to in-frame clones, with some not included. The table includes around 450,000 clones, 90% detected once.

The material sequenced was peripheral blood, taken in a trial of Ad26.COV2.S vaccine versus placebo. The sequence was collected from a person aged 18-65 years who received the Ad26.COV2.S COVID-19 vaccine or a placebo. J is TRBJ2-7 and V is TRBV28, with 8 nucleotides matching TRBD1. CDR3 loop: CASSPPHRGSYEQYF. In DNA form, the CDR3 reads TGTGCCAGCAGTCCACCCCACAGGGGGTCCTACGAGCAGTACTTC.